This T cell receptor (beta chain) emerged from a study of shared T cell receptors in the human thymus. CDR1 and CDR2 from the germline V gene are SGHDT and YYEEEE. The CDR3 consists of 12 residues. V lost 3 bases to trimming and J lost 8 bases, with 11 bases between them. Sequencing was performed with immunoSEQ multiplex PCR; in TCRdb, only in-frame clones are kept and a portion is missing. Of 450,000 to 650,000 clones in the sample, approximately 80% were seen once. The same data also contributed to another study, on human thymus T cells. This second report adds: It was healthy Finnish infants having corrective surgery for congenital heart defects who were the donors. Thymic material originated from resections removed in the course of corrective heart surgery. Thymic and blood repertoires appeared to carry a bias in their V and J gene usage.

The clonotype was recovered from a boy in the first two years of life with a congenital heart defect. The chain employs TRBV5-6 and TRBJ1-2; TRBD1 is a possible D gene (5 bases). Sequencing used thymocytes. In nucleotides, the CDR3 is TGTGCCAGCAGCTCCGGGGGTCCCGGCTACACCTTC. It encodes CASSSGGPGYTF.